This TCR beta chain derives from a study of PD-L1 blockade in urothelial cancer. Repertoires were generated with immunoSEQ multiplex PCR, while TCRdb's copy carries only in-frame clones and drops some. Here the sample spans under 120,000 clones, about 85% being singletons. Germline CDR1 reads SGHAT; CDR2 reads FQNNGV. J lost 8 bases, V lost 2 bases, and 14 bases had no gene match. This CDR3 region has 16 residues. The chain employs TRBV11-2 and TRBJ1-2; 7 bases are a match to TRBD1. The TCR was taken from a man aged 50 to 60 with urothelial cancer. The sequencing here drew on PBMCs, taken around atezolizumab (anti-PD-L1) treatment. The CDR3 DNA sequence: TGTGCCAGCAGCTTACTGGGGGTGCAAGGGGGCGGCGGCTACACCTTC. Translation gives CASSLLGVQGGGGYTF.